The 8 T cell receptor beta chains given below trace back to one sample, sequenced in a study of blood T cell repertoires in COVID-19. Profiling relied on immunoSEQ multiplex PCR, and the TCRdb table lists in-frame clones only, not all of them. The data contain roughly 200,000 clones, about 70% of them seen just once; the ten biggest clones take up 8.6%. The specimen sequenced was peripheral blood. Every receptor here comes from a woman aged 45-59 years with active or convalescent COVID-19.

This clone was seen a few times. The chain combines TRBV24-1 with TRBJ2-4, with TRBD1 as a possible D gene (7 bases). V lost 3 bases and J 4 bases, leaving 15 bases between the germline ends. The CDR3 runs to 16 residues. Germline CDR1 reads KGHDR; CDR2 reads SFDVKD. The CDR3 DNA reads TGTGCCACCAGTGATGGAGGGGGCGGGATTAAAAACATTCAGTACTTC. It codes for CATSDGGGGIKNIQYF.

There are a few counts of this clone. The chain has TRBV30 and TRBJ1-3; no definite D call. Germline CDR1 reads GTSNPN; CDR2 reads SVGIG (reference sequence). V lost 1 base, J lost 3 bases, and 10 bases lay in between. CDR3 length equals 14 residues. The CDR3 loop is CAWSGSNLGNTIYF. The CDR3, as DNA: TGTGCCTGGAGTGGGTCTAATCTTGGAAACACCATATATTTT. Supplemented by reference TRBV30 and TRBJ1-3, the full variable domain reads SQTIHQWPATLVQPVGSPLSLECTVEGTSNPNLYWYRQAAGRGLQLLFYSVGIGQISSEVPQNLSASRPQDRQFILSSKKLLLSDSGFYLCAWSGSNLGNTIYFGEGSWLTVV.

The chain joins TRBV6-4 to TRBJ2-2; no clear D gene. Trimming removed 4 bases at V and 6 bases at J, with 9 bases between. The CDR3 runs to 13 residues. Germline loops: CDR1 MRHNA, CDR2 SNTAGT. CDR3 protein: CASSGAVPGELFF. CDR3 DNA: TGTGCCAGCAGTGGGGCAGTTCCCGGGGAGCTGTTTTTT.

V gene TRBV7-6 combines with J gene TRBJ2-1, with D tentatively TRBD1 (5 bases). V lost 5 bases, J lost 4 bases, and 6 bases lay in between. Germline CDR1 is SGHVS and CDR2 is FNYEAQ. CDR3 size: 12 residues. CDR3: CASSRTYNEQFF. CDR3 nucleotides: TGTGCCAGCAGCCGGACATACAATGAGCAGTTCTTC.

This rearrangement joins TRBV6-5 to TRBJ1-1; D possibly corresponds to TRBD1 (6 bases). The CDR3 extends over 14 amino acids. Germline CDR1 MNHEY, CDR2 SVGAGI. Trimming removed 4 bases from V and 1 base from J, with 10 bases in between. CDR3 coding DNA: TGTGCCAGCAGTTCAGGGGAGGGGAACACTGAAGCTTTCTTT. This encodes CASSSGEGNTEAFF.

This clone was picked up one time. The J gene is TRBJ2-3, the V gene TRBV7-3; no firm D call. CDR1 is SGHTA, CDR2 FQGTGA, per germline. V lost 5 bases and J lost 2, with 14 bases in between. This CDR3 is 15 amino acids long. CDR3: CASSPPVNPTDTQYF. The CDR3 nucleotides read TGTGCCAGCAGCCCCCCGGTTAACCCCACAGATACGCAGTATTTT.

The rearrangement links TRBV6-2 or TRBV6-3 to TRBJ2-6; tentatively, D is TRBD1 (6 bases). Germline lookup yields CDR1 MNHEY and CDR2 SVGEGT. CDR3 length: 15 amino acids. Deletions cut 5 bases from V and 2 bases from J, with 10 bases between. CDR3 nucleotides: TGTGCCAGCAGTCCAGACAGGACTGGGGCCAACGTCCTGACTTTC. As protein: CASSPDRTGANVLTF.

This clone was picked up one time. V gene TRBV7-3 combines with J gene TRBJ2-2; D is perhaps TRBD1 (6 bases). Germline loops: CDR1 SGHTA, CDR2 FQGTGA. This CDR3 contains 16 residues. V was cut by 2 bases and J by 2 bases, with 12 bases left in between. The CDR3 is CASSLGGRANTGELFF. The CDR3 DNA is TGTGCCAGCAGCTTAGGGGGCAGAGCTAACACCGGGGAGCTGTTTTTT.